The next 22 T cell receptor beta chains were all read from a single sample in a study of T cell changes during pregnancy in multiple sclerosis. The protocol was immunoSEQ multiplex PCR, while the TCRdb copy is restricted to in-frame clones and leaves out a portion. The sample contains approximately 44,000 clones, approximately 90% of which appear only once. The sequences come from CD4+ T cells from peripheral blood mononuclear cells, collected in the third trimester of pregnancy. The receptors stem from a female donor with multiple sclerosis, enrolled in a pregnancy study.

The V gene is TRBV2, the J gene TRBJ1-3; D possibly corresponds to TRBD1 (5 bases). Germline-derived CDR1 and CDR2 are SNHLY and FYNNEI. The CDR3 runs to 11 residues. V was pared by 8 bases and J by 4 bases, with 6 bases between. CDR3 loop: CASSGGNTIYF. CDR3 nucleotide sequence: TGTGCCAGCTCAGGGGGAAACACCATATATTTT.

This chain links TRBV7-3 with TRBJ1-1; 8 nucleotides agree with TRBD1. CDR1 SGHTA and CDR2 FQGTGA come from the germline V gene. V shed 3 bases, J shed 3 bases, and the junction held 6 bases outside the gene matches. The length of the CDR3 is 15 residues. CDR3 nucleotide sequence: TGTGCCAGCAGCTTTCAGGGGGCGTTGGACACTGAAGCTTTCTTT. It yields the protein CASSFQGALDTEAFF.

V and J are TRBV10-2 and TRBJ2-1; TRBD1 matches at 10 bases. CDR1 and CDR2 from the germline V gene are WSHSY and SAAADI. With V trimmed by 6 bases and J by 2 bases, 7 bases remained unmatched. CDR3 size: 16 residues. Here the CDR3 DNA reads TGCGCCAGCAGCCTAGGGACAGGGGTGCCCTACAATGAGCAGTTCTTC. Translation: CASSLGTGVPYNEQFF.

The rearrangement links TRBV11-2 to TRBJ2-7, with 10 bases aligning to TRBD2. V trimming: 1 base; J trimming: 3 bases; junction bases outside the gene matches: 9. The CDR3 has 17 amino acids. The germline gives CDR1 SGHAT, CDR2 FQNNGV. The CDR3 DNA sequence: TGTGCCAGCAGCTTAGTCCCTAGCGGGAGCAAGGGCTACGAGCAGTACTTC. Translated: CASSLVPSGSKGYEQYF. Using reference TRBV11-2 and TRBJ2-7 for the parts outside the CDR3, the full variable domain is EAGVAQSPRYKIIEKRQSVAFWCNPISGHATLYWYQQILGQGPKLLIQFQNNGVVDDSQLPKDRFSAERLKGVDSTLKIQPAKLEDSAVYLCASSLVPSGSKGYEQYFGPGTRLTVT.

This rearrangement joins TRBV5-4 to TRBJ2-7; D possibly corresponds to TRBD1 (6 bases). V lost 4 bases, J lost 6 bases, and 14 bases lay in between. The CDR3 is made up of 13 amino acids. In germline, CDR1 is SGHNT, CDR2 YYREEE (reference sequence). The CDR3 is CASSTGQFLEQYF. In DNA form, the CDR3 reads TGTGCCAGCAGCACCGGACAGTTCCTCGAGCAGTACTTC.

The chain combines TRBV29-1 with TRBJ1-1, with D unclear. V lost 3 bases and J lost 6, with 11 bases in between. Germline lookup yields CDR1 SQVTM and CDR2 ANQGSEA. This CDR3 is built from 12 residues. CDR3 sequence reads: CSVDMTTAEAFF. The CDR3 nucleotides read TGCAGCGTTGATATGACAACAGCTGAAGCTTTCTTT.

The V call is TRBV27, the J call TRBJ2-3; maybe TRBD1 (6 bases). Germline V gene lookup returns CDR1 MNHEY and CDR2 SMNVEV (reference sequence). The CDR3 has 15 residues. Between the trimmed V and J ends, which lost 6 bases and 1 base, there was a span of 14 bases. The CDR3 loop is CASSLRGAGTDTQYF. The CDR3 nucleotides read TGTGCCAGCAGCCTCAGGGGAGCCGGCACAGATACGCAGTATTTT.

The rearrangement uses TRBV25-1 and TRBJ2-3, with D possibly matching TRBD1 (6 bases). Trimming took off 1 base at V and 5 bases at J, with 13 bases between the two ends. This CDR3 contains 15 residues. Germline assignment: CDR1 MGHDK and CDR2 SYGVNS. This chain's CDR3 is CASSEFRTVEDTQYF. The CDR3 DNA follows: TGTGCCAGCAGTGAATTCCGGACAGTTGAAGATACGCAGTATTTT.

The V and J genes are TRBV18 and TRBJ2-4, with 9 bases matching TRBD1. With 3 bases clipped from V and 15 bases from J, the junction kept 12 bases outside the gene matches. Germline assignment: CDR1 KGHSH and CDR2 LQKENI. The CDR3 covers 14 residues. Here the CDR3 DNA reads TGTGCCAGCTCACCGCCCTCCCAACAGGGGGCTCGGTACTTC. This codes for CASSPPSQQGARYF.

The chain's CDR3 is CASSISGLQHYEQYF. Here the CDR3 DNA reads TGTGCCAGTAGTATTTCGGGACTTCAGCACTACGAGCAGTACTTC. V is TRBV19 and J is TRBJ2-5; a possible D gene is TRBD2 (6 bases). TRBJ2-7 matches the DNA end more closely, so the J call is doubtful. The CDR3 has 15 residues. Germline-derived CDR1 and CDR2 are LNHDA and SQIVND (reference sequence).

Remarks on this clone: At one end, the junction sequence differs from germline, possibly due to a read error. The CDR3 sequence: CSVSPGNSGELFF. CDR3 in DNA: TGCAGCGTTAGTCCAGGGAACTCCGGGGAGCTGTTTTTT. V gene TRBV29-1 combines with J gene TRBJ2-2, with D possibly TRBD1 on 5 matching bases. CDR1 is SQVTM and CDR2 is ANQGSEA in the germline V gene. The CDR3 has 13 amino acids.

V is TRBV7-2 and J is TRBJ1-1, with D possibly being TRBD1 (6 bases). V dropped 5 bases and J dropped 5 bases, with 12 bases sitting between them. The CDR3 consists of 13 residues. Per the germline V gene, CDR1 is SGHTA and CDR2 is FQGNSA. The CDR3 nucleotides read TGTGCCAGCAGCCTACAGGGCAGGACTGAAGCTTTCTTT. Translated, it gives CASSLQGRTEAFF.

The chain combines TRBV15 with TRBJ2-2; 8 bases line up with TRBD2. V lost 9 bases to trimming and J lost 2 bases; unmatched junction nucleotides: 17. Germline values: CDR1 LNHNV, CDR2 YYDKDF (reference sequence). This CDR3 is 18 amino acids long. The CDR3 spells CATRDGVGGLVNTGELFF. The CDR3 DNA reads TGTGCCACACGCGACGGGGTAGGGGGACTAGTAAACACCGGGGAGCTGTTTTTT.

The chain employs TRBV30 and TRBJ2-6; D remains unclear. CDR3 length equals 10 residues. V lost 7 bases to trimming and J lost 6 bases, with 4 bases between them. CDR1 is GTSNPN, CDR2 SVGIG, per germline (reference sequence). CDR3 sequence: CAFQANVLTF. The DNA for the CDR3 is TGTGCCTTCCAGGCCAACGTCCTGACTTTC.

This clone occurred a few times. This chain joins TRBV4-1 and TRBJ2-1; D is ambiguous. V shed 2 bases and J shed 13 bases, with 18 bases lying between them. Germline CDR1 reads MGHRA; CDR2 reads YSYEKL. The length of the CDR3 is 14 residues. The CDR3 nucleotides are TGCGCCAGCAGCCAATCTGAGGTTCTCAATGGCCAGTTCTTC. Amino acids: CASSQSEVLNGQFF.

CDR3 loop: CSVEEYGKQETQYF. DNA for the CDR3: TGCAGCGTTGAAGAGTATGGCAAGCAAGAGACCCAGTACTTC. The chain has TRBV29-1 and TRBJ2-5; the D is unclear. The CDR3 length is 14 residues. Germline V lookup: CDR1 SQVTM, CDR2 ANQGSEA. V was shortened by 0 bases and J by 2 bases, with 10 bases between the two germline ends.

The V gene is TRBV4-2, the J gene TRBJ2-7; 7 bases align to TRBD2. V dropped 3 bases and J dropped 0; count of bases not matched to a gene: 8. This CDR3 contains 16 residues. Germline V CDR1 and CDR2: LGHNA, YNFKEQ. DNA of the CDR3: TGTGCCAGCAGCCAGGGTAACCTAGCGGCCTCCTACGAGCAGTACTTC. This encodes CASSQGNLAASYEQYF.

The chain employs TRBV19 and TRBJ2-1; tentative D call: TRBD2 (5 bases). This CDR3 spans 15 amino acids. CDR1 and CDR2 (germline): LNHDA, SQIVND (reference sequence). The ends were cut back, 5 bases at V and 7 bases at J, with 18 bases in the middle. In nucleotides, the CDR3 is TGTGCCAGTAGTCCTGGGAGCGTCCCCCGGAATGAGCAGTTCTTC. This encodes CASSPGSVPRNEQFF.

The rearrangement joins TRBV5-1 to TRBJ2-1; TRBD2 aligns across 16 bases. The CDR3 length is 16 residues. Germline V gene sequence: CDR1 SGHRS, CDR2 YFSETQ. Unmatched junction bases numbered 4, after V lost 3 bases and J lost 7 bases. CDR3 in amino acids: CASSSPGLAGGNEQFF. The CDR3 DNA reads as TGCGCCAGCAGCTCACCGGGACTAGCGGGAGGGAATGAGCAGTTCTTC.

J is TRBJ1-2 and V is TRBV29-1; 7 nucleotides match TRBD1. The CDR3 has 12 residues. Germline CDR1 is SQVTM and CDR2 is ANQGSEA. Germline trimming cut 5 bases from V and 4 bases from J; bases unmatched to any gene: 4. The CDR3 reads CSVSGTVYGYTF. The CDR3 nucleotides read TGCAGCGTTTCAGGGACAGTCTATGGCTACACCTTC.

V usage is TRBV5-6 and J usage is TRBJ2-1, with D possibly TRBD1 on 5 matching bases. Deletions cut 1 base from V and 7 bases from J, with 9 bases between. The germline CDR1 and CDR2 sequences are SGHDT and YYEEEE. There are 13 residues in the CDR3. In DNA, the CDR3 is TGTGCCAGCAGCTTGTCAGGGCGAAATGAGCAGTTCTTC. It codes for CASSLSGRNEQFF. Variable domain in full (rest from reference TRBV5-6 and TRBJ2-1): DAGVTQSPTHLIKTRGQQVTLRCSPKSGHDTVSWYQQALGQGPQFIFQYYEEEERQRGNFPDRFSGHQFPNYSSELNVNALLLGDSALYLCASSLSGRNEQFFGPGTRLTVL.

The chain couples TRBV11-2 to TRBJ2-3; D possibly corresponds to TRBD2 (6 bases). V was pared by 1 base and J by 2 bases, with 16 bases between. The CDR3 totals 17 residues. Per germline, CDR1 SGHAT and CDR2 FQNNGV. This CDR3 is CASSLVGSSTYTDTQYF. CDR3 nucleotide sequence: TGTGCCAGCAGCTTAGTCGGGAGCTCCACATACACAGATACGCAGTATTTT.